This TCR beta chain was sequenced during a study of low-dose radiotherapy and immunotherapy resistance in tumors. Looking at the study overall: Across 26 weeks, 13 Gy in total went to Cohort 2, delivered as 1 Gy per fraction every two weeks.

The CDR3 is 16 amino acids. CDR1 is SGHAT, CDR2 FQDESV, per germline (reference sequence). Points on this clonotype: A read error is likely here: a far larger clone is one base away.

The sample's time point: before trial treatment. First-strand cDNA used TRAV- and TRBV-specific primers, covering alpha and beta chains. TCR amplification ran 15 to 25 PCR cycles using constant-region and V-primer adapter primers. TCRdb called the reads again in MiXCR, with one record for every CDR3 protein. The sample carries 60,000 or so distinct CDR3 sequences, approximately 26% recorded once. This rearrangement joins TRBV11-1 to TRBJ2-7; TRBD2 might be the D (5 bases). The DNA matches TRBJ2-1 better at its end, which makes the J call doubtful. Source: PBMCs, taken before treatment. This sequence was found in a male donor with rectosigmoid adenocarcinoma. CDR3 residues: CAISFGGEWGYNEQFF. The CDR3 nucleotides are TGTGCCATCAGCTTCGGAGGCGAATGGGGCTACAATGAGCAGTTCTTC.